The clone carrying this T cell receptor (beta chain) showed up many times. RNA transcripts yielded amplified TCR beta CDR3 regions. Primed by the HTBI set, a first-round RT-PCR was run on the TCR CDR3. From the multiplex PCR reads, TCRdb called clonotypes with MiXCR, one entry per CDR3 protein. The sample lists around 520,000 distinct CDR3 sequences, around 15% occurring once. Germline CDR1 SNHLY, CDR2 FYNNEI. The CDR3 spans 14 residues. Lactation, pregnancy, other autoimmune disease or uncontrolled infection led to exclusion of patients. This specimen comes from a study of T cells in Graves' hyperthyroidism and ophthalmopathy.

This chain uses TRBV2 with TRBJ2-2; TRBD2 is a possible D gene (6 bases). The TCR comes from a woman between 40 and 50 years old with Graves' hyperthyroidism. Sequences were obtained from blood. This CDR3 is CAVGSRFNTGELFF. The CDR3, as DNA: TGTGCAGTCGGGAGTAGGTTCAACACCGGGGAGCTGTTTTTT.